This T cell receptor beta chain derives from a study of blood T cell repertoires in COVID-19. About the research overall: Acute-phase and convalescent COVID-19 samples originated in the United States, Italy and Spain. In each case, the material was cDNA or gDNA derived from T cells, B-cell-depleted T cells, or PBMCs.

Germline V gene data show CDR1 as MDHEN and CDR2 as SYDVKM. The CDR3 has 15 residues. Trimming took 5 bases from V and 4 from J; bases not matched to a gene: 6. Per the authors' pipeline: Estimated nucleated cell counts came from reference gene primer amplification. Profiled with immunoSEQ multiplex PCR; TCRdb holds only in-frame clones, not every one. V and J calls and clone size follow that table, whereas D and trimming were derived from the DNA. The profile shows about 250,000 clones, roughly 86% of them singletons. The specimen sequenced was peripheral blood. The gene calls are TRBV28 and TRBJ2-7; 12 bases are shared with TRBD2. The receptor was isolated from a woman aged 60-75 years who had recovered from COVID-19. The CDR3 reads CASSIGLAGRYEQYF. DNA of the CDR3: TGTGCCAGCAGTATTGGACTAGCGGGGCGTTACGAGCAGTACTTC.